The clone carrying this TCR beta chain has more than one count but fewer than ten. Libraries were prepared by immunoSEQ multiplex PCR; TCRdb keeps only in-frame clonotypes and omits some of them. The sample carries some 190,000 clones, just over 85% recorded once. This record belongs to a study of blood T cell repertoires in COVID-19. Across the whole study: Sample material is recorded as cDNA or gDNA derived from T cells, B-cell-depleted T cells, or PBMCs.

Trimming left V 6 bases short and J 0 bases short, with 15 bases between. The CDR3 has 14 amino acids. Germline CDR1 reads SQVTM; CDR2 reads ANQGSEA. The sequence derives from a man between 18 and 29 years old with active or convalescent COVID-19. The V and J genes are TRBV29-1 and TRBJ2-7; possibly TRBD2 for D (5 bases). Sequenced sample: peripheral blood. CDR3 amino acids: CSVQLLRASYEQYF. The DNA for the CDR3 is TGCAGCGTCCAACTATTGAGGGCCTCCTACGAGCAGTACTTC.